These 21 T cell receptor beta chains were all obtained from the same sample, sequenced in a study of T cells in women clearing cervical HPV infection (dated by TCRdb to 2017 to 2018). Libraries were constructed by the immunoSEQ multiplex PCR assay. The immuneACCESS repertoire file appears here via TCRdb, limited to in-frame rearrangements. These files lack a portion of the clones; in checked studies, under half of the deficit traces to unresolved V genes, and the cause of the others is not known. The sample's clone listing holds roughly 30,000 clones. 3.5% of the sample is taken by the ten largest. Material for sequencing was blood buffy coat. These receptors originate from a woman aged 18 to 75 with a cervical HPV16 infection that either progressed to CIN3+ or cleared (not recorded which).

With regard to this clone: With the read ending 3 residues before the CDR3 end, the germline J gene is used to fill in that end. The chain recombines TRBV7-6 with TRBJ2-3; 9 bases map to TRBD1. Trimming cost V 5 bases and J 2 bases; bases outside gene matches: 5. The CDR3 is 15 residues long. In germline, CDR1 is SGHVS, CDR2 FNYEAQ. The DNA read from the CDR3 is TGTGCCAGCAGCCTGGGACAGGGCCACACAGATACG. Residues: CASSLGQGHTDT. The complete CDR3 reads CASSLGQGHTDTQYF.

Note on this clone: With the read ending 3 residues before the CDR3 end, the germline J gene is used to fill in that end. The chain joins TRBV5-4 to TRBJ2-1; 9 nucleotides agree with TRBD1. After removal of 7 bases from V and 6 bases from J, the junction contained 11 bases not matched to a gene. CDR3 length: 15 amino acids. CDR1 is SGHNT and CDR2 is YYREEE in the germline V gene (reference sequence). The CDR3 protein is CASSTMGQGINEQFF. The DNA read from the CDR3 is TGTGCCAGCTCGACGATGGGACAGGGAATCAATGAG. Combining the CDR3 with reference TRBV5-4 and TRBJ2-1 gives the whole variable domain ETGVTQSPTHLIKTRGQQVTLRCSSQSGHNTVSWYQQALGQGPQFIFQYYREEENGRGNFPPRFSGLQFPNYSSELNVNALELDDSALYLCASSTMGQGINEQFFGPGTRLTVL.

The chain's CDR3 is CASSLNKATGELFF. The sequenced CDR3 bases are TGTGCCAGCAGCTTAAATAAAGCCACCGGGGAG. V gene TRBV7-3 combines with J gene TRBJ2-2; D remains ambiguous. Read data end 3 residues before the CDR3 end; the end is taken from the germline J gene. The V end lost 1 base, the J end lost 4 bases, and 7 bases lay between the germline ends. Germline V gene lookup returns CDR1 SGHTA and CDR2 FQGTGA. CDR3 length equals 14 residues.

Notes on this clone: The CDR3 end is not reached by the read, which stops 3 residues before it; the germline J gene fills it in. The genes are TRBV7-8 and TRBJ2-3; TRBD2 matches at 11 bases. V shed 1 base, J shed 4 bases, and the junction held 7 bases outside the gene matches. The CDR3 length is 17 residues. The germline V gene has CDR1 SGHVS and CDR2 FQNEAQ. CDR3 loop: CASSLDLTSGNSDTQYF. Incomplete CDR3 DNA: TGTGCCAGCAGCTTAGATTTGACTAGCGGGAATTCAGATACG.

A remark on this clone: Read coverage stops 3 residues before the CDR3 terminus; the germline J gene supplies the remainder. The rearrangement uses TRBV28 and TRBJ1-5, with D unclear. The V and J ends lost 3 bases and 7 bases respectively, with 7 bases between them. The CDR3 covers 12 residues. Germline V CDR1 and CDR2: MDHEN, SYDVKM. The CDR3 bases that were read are TGTGCCAGCAGTTTTGAGGTCCAGCCC. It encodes CASSFEVQP. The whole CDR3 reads CASSFEVQPQHF.

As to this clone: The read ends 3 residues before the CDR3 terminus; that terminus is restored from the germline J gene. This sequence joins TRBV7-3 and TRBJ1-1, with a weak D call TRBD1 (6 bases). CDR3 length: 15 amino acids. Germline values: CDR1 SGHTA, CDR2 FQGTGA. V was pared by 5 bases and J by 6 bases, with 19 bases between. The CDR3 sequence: CASSLLGQGSAEAFF. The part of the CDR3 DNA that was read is TGTGCCAGCAGCCTCCTAGGCCAGGGGTCTGCTGAA. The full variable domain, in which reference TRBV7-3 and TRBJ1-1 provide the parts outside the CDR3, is GAGVSQTPSNKVTEKGKYVELRCDPISGHTALYWYRQSLGQGPEFLIYFQGTGAADDSGLPNDRFFAVRPEGSVSTLKIQRTERGDSAVYLCASSLLGQGSAEAFFGQGTRLTVV.

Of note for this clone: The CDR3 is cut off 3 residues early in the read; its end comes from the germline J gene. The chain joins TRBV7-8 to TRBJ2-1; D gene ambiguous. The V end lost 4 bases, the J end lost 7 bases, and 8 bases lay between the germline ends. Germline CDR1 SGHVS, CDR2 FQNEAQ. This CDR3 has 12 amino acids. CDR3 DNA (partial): TGTGCCAGCAGCTATAGTAGAAATGAG. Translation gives CASSYSRNE. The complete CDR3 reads CASSYSRNEQFF. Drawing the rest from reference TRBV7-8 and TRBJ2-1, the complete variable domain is GAGVSQSPRYKVAKRGQDVALRCDPISGHVSLFWYQQALGQGPEFLTYFQNEAQLDKSGLPSDRFFAERPEGSVSTLKIQRTQQEDSAVYLCASSYSRNEQFFGPGTRLTVL.

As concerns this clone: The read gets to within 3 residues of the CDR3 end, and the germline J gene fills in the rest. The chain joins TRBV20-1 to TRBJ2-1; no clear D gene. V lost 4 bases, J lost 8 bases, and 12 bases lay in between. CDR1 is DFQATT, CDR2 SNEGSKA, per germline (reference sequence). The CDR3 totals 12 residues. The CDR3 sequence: CSATHFRDEQFF. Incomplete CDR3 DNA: TGCAGTGCTACCCATTTTAGGGATGAG.

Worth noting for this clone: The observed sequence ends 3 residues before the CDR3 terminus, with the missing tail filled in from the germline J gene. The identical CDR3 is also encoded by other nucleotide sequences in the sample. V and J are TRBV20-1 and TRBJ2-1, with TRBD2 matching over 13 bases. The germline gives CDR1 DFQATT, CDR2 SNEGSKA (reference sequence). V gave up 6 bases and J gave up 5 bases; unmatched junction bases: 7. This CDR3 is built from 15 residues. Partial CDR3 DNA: TGCAGTGCACCTGGACTAGCGGGAGATCACAATGAG. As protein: CSAPGLAGDHNE. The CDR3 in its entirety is CSAPGLAGDHNEQFF.

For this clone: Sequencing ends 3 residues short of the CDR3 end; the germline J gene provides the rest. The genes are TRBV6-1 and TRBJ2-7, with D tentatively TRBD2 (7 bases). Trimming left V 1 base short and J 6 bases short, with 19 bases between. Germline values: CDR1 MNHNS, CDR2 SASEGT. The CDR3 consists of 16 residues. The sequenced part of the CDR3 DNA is TGTGCCAGCAGTGAAGGGACGGGGGGCAGGGTAGTCGAG. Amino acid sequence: CASSEGTGGRVVE. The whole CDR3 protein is CASSEGTGGRVVEQYF.

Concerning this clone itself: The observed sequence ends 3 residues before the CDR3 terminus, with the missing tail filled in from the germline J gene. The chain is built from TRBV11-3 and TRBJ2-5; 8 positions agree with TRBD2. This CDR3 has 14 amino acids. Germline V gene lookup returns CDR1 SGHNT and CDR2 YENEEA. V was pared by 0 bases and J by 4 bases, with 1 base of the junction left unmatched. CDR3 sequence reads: CASSLEREVETQYF. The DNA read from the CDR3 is TGTGCCAGCAGCTTAGAGCGGGAGGTAGAGACC.

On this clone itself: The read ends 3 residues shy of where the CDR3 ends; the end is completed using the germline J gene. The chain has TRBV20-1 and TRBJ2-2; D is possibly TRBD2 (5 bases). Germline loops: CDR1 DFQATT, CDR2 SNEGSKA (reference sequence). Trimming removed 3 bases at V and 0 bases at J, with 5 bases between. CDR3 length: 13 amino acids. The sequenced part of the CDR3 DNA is TGCAGTGCTAGCGGGGCGAACACCGGGGAG. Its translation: CSASGANTGE. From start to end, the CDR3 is CSASGANTGELFF.

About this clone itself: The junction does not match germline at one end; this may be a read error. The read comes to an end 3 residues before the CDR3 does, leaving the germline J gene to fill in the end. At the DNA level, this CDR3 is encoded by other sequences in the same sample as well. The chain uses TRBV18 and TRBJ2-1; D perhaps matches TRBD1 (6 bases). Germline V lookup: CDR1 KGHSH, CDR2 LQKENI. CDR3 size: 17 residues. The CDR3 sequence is CASSPPNPQQGYNEQFF. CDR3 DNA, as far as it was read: TGTGCCAGCTCCCCACCTAATCCCCAACAGGGCTACAATGAG.

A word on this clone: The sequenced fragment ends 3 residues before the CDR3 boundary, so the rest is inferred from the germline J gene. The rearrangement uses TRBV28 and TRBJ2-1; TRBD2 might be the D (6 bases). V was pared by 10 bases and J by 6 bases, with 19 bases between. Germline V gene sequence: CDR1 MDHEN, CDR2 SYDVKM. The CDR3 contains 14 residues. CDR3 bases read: TGTGCCATAACGGTGGGGGGAGCCACCAATGAG. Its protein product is CAITVGGATNE. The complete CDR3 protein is CAITVGGATNEQFF. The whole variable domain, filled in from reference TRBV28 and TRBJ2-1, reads DVKVTQSSRYLVKRTGEKVFLECVQDMDHENMFWYRQDPGLGLRLIYFSYDVKMKEKGDIPEGYSVSREKKERFSLILESASTNQTSMYLCAITVGGATNEQFFGPGTRLTVL.

The CDR3 reads CASRPGQGPYEQYF. The sequenced part of the CDR3 DNA is TGTGCCAGCAGGCCCGGGCAGGGGCCCTACGAG. The V and J genes are TRBV2 and TRBJ2-7, with a weak D call TRBD1 (6 bases). With the read ending 3 residues before the CDR3 end, the germline J gene is used to fill in that end. There are 14 residues in the CDR3. Germline loops: CDR1 SNHLY, CDR2 FYNNEI. Trimming removed 6 bases at V and 2 bases at J, with 14 bases between.

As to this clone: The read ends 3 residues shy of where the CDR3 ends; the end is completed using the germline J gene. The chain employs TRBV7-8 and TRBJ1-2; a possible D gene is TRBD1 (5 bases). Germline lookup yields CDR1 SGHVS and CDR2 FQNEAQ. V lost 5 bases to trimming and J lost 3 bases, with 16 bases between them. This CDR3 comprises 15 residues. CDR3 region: CASSPRSGAYYGYTF. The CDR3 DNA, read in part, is TGTGCCAGCAGCCCCCGGTCTGGGGCATACTATGGC.

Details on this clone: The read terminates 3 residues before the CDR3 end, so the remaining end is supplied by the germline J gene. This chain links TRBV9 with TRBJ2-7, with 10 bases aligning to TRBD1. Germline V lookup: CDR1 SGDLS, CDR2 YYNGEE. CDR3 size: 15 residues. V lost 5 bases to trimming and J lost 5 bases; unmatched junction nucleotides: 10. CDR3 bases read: TGTGCCAGCAGTCCAACAGGACAGGGGGTTGACGAG. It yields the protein CASSPTGQGVDE. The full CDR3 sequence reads CASSPTGQGVDEQYF. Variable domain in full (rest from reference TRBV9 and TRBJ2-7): DSGVTQTPKHLITATGQRVTLRCSPRSGDLSVYWYQQSLDQGLQFLIQYYNGEERAKGNILERFSAQQFPDLHSELNLSSLELGDSALYFCASSPTGQGVDEQYFGPGTRLTVT.

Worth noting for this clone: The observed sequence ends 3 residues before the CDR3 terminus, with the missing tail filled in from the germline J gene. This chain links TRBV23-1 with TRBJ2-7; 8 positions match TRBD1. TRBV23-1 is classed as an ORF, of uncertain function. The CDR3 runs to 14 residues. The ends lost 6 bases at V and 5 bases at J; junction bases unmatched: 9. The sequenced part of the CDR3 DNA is TGCGCCAGCAGAGCAGGGGGCCTCGTCAACGAG. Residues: CASRAGGLVNE. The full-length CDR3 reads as CASRAGGLVNEQYF.

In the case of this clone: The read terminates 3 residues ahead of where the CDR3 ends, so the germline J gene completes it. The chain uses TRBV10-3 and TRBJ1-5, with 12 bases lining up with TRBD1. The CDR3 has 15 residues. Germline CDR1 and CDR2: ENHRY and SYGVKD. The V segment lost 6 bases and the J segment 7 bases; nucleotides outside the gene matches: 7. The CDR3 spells CAIRAGQGAEQPQHF. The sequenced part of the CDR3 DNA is TGTGCCATCAGGGCGGGACAGGGGGCGGAACAGCCC.

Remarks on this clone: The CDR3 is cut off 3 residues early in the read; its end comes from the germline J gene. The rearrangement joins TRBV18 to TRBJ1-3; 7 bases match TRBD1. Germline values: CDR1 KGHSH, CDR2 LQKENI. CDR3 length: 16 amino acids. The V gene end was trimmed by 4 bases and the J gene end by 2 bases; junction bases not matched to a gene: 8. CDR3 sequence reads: CASSLYDRVPGNTIYF. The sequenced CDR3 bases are TGTGCCAGCTCACTCTACGACAGGGTCCCTGGAAACACC.

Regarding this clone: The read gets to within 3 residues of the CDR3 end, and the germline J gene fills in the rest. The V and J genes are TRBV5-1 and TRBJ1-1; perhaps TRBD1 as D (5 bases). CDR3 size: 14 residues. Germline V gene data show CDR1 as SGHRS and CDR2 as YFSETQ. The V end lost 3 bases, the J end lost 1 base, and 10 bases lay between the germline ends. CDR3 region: CASSWGGENTEAFF. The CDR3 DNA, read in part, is TGCGCCAGCAGCTGGGGGGGTGAGAACACTGAA.